This record covers a single T cell receptor (beta chain). This clonotype was seen at least ten times. Its target antigen remains unknown. The input lacks base qualities; no much larger clone sits a single base away. Stable Graves' hyperthyroidism was defined as the absence of progression to ophthalmopathy over 18 months of follow-up. Hyperthyroidism patients were newly diagnosed, with disease duration under 2 months, and aged 18 to 65 years. Patients with uncontrolled infections, other autoimmune diseases, pregnancy or lactation were excluded. Clinical symptoms, serum thyroxine and TRAb, thyroid ultrasound, and orbital computed tomography formed the basis for the diagnoses. PBMCs were separated from about 10 ml of fresh peripheral blood using Ficoll-Paque density gradient centrifugation. Trizol reagent was used to extract total RNA, and RNA quality was then checked on an Agilent 2100 Bioanalyzer. From the germline V gene (reference sequence), CDR1 is DFQATT and CDR2 is SNEGSKA. V sheds 1 base and J sheds 0 bases, leaving 10 bases between their ends. The CDR3 starts with the cysteine, ends with the phenylalanine, and has 14 residues. The entry retains the CDR3 DNA only, 42 bases that are in frame from base 1.

TCR beta CDR3 regions were amplified from RNA transcripts. The first round of RT-PCR for the TCR CDR3 was performed with the HTBI primer set and the Qiagen OneStep RT-PCR kit. A second multiplex PCR round built the libraries, followed by size selection and purification. Paired-end sequencing of the libraries was performed with 100 bp reads on an Illumina HiSeq2000. Per the source publication's procedure: Raw data were processed with SOAPnuke, discarding reads with adapters, uncalled bases, mean Phred below 15, or no exact constant-primer or identifier match. COPE v1.2.5 was used to merge the high-quality paired reads, and each unique nucleotide sequence was defined as a clonotype. MiTCR v1.1 was used to align the clonotypes against IMGT TRBV, TRBD and TRBJ reference segments. The analysis included only V-J combinations with a frequency above 0.0001, which together covered roughly 99% of the repertoires. A TCS score was defined as the ratio of F50 (clonal expansion) to E x V (chaos), with BLOSUM62-based TCRdist applied between CDR3 peptides within each V-J. Welch's t-statistics and random forest reduced just over 500 V-J features to 10 to 15, which were used in a naive Bayes classifier (R e1071). TCRdb reworked the public reads: Q25 trimming with fastp, MiXCR clone assembly, productive beta chains retained. One record per CDR3 amino acid sequence lists the most common genes and DNA. The V and J calls come from TCRdb's annotation, not from the publication. For this sample the table gives around 600,000 distinct CDR3 sequences, of which 15% to 18% were detected only once. The ten most abundant clones make up under 8% of the sample.

This entry is derived from a study of T cells in Graves' hyperthyroidism and ophthalmopathy (dated 2019 in TCRdb). For the study in its entirety: Peripheral blood was collected at initial diagnosis, before any treatment. A discovery cohort of roughly 100 patients, about 40 with Graves' ophthalmopathy and about 58 with stable Graves' hyperthyroidism, was used to find distinguishing TCR V-J signatures. Prospective prediction of ophthalmopathy was tested in an independent validation cohort consisting of fewer than 20 hyperthyroidism patients and more than 15 patients who later progressed to ophthalmopathy. The 100 discovery patients were randomly divided into training and test sets at a 7:3 ratio. In addition, the study compared T-cell repertoires in thyroid tissue and in blood from six Graves' hyperthyroidism patients. After blood sampling, hyperthyroidism patients were treated with methimazole at a starting dose of 30 mg daily, and ophthalmopathy patients were treated with high-dose intravenous methylprednisolone. The paper reports TCR Vbeta CDR3 sequencing of approximately 140 peripheral blood samples: under 45 ophthalmopathy, roughly 74 hyperthyroidism and around 17 progressor patients. The paper's findings and limits, for the study overall: During validation, the model predicted progression to ophthalmopathy a median of about 6.5 months ahead of onset, with almost 71% sensitivity and 72% to 80% specificity. Sample size was not statistically predetermined, and investigators were not blinded to group allocation. Most expanded thyroid clonotypes (frequency above 0.001) were also detected in blood, a finding suggesting that blood repertoires may reflect thyroid immune responses. A model built on a 13 V-J signature distinguished ophthalmopathy from stable hyperthyroidism, reaching around 90% sensitivity and about 81% specificity in cross-validation and 80%/75% in testing.

Recombination joined TRBV20-1 with TRBJ2-7; matching of 5 bases hints at TRBD1 as the D gene. The TCR sequence derives from a woman in her twenties or thirties with Graves' hyperthyroidism. The sequenced sample consisted of blood. The CDR3: CSARGQRSSYEQYF. The nucleotide sequence is TGCAGTGCTAGAGGACAGAGGAGCTCCTACGAGCAGTACTTC.